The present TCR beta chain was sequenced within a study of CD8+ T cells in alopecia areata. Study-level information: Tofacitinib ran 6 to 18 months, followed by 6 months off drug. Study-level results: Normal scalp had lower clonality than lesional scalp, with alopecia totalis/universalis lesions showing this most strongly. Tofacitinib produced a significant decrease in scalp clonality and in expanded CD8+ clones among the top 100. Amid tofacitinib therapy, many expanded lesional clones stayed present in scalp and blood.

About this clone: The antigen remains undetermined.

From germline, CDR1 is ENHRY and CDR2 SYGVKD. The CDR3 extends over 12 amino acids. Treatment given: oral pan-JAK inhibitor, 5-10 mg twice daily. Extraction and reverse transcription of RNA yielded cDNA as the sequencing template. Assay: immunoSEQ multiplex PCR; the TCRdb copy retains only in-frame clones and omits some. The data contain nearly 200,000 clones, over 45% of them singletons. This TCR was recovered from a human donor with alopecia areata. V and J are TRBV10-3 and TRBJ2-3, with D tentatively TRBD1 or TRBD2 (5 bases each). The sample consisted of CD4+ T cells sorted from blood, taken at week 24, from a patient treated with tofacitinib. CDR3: CGVGEGTDTQYF. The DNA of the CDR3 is TGTGGAGTGGGGGAAGGCACAGATACGCAGTATTTT.